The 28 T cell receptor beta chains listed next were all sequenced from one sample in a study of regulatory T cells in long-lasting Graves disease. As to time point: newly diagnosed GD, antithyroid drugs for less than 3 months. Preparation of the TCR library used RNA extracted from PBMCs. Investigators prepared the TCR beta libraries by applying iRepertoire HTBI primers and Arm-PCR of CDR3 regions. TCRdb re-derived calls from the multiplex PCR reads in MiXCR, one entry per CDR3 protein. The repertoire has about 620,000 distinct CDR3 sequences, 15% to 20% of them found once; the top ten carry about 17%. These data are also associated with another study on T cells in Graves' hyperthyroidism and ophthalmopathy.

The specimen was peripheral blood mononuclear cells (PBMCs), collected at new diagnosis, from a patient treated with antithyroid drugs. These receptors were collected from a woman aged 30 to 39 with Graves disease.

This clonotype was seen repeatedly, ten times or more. This CDR3 is CASTTSPSGQETQYF. Written as DNA, the CDR3 is TGTGCCAGCACCACAAGTCCTAGCGGCCAAGAGACCCAGTACTTC. The V and J genes are TRBV12-3 or TRBV12-4 and TRBJ2-5, with 7 bases matching TRBD2. The junction had 9 bases not matched to a gene; V was cut back by 7 bases and J by 1 base. This CDR3 region has 15 residues.

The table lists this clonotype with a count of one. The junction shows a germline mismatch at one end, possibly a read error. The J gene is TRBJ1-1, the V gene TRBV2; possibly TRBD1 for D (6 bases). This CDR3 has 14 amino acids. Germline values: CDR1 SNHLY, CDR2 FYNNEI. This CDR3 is CASSPFDWDTEALF. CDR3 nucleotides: TGTGCCAGCAGCCCGTTTGATTGGGACACTGAAGCCCTCTTT.

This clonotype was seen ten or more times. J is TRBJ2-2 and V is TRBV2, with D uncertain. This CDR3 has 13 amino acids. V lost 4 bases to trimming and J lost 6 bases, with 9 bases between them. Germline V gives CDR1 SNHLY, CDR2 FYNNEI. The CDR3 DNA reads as TGTGCCAGCAGTGGGGGTCCTGCCGGGGAGCTGTTTTTT. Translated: CASSGGPAGELFF.

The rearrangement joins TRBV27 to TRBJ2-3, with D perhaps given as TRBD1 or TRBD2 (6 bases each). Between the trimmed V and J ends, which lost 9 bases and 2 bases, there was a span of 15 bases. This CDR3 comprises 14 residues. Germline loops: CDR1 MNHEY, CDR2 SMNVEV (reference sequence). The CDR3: CARSIRGLTDTQYF. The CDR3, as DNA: TGTGCCAGAAGTATCCGGGGGCTCACAGATACGCAGTATTTT.

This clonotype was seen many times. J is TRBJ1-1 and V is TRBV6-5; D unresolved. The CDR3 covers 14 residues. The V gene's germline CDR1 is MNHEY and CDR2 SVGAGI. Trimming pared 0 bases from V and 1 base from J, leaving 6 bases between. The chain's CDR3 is CASSYSVSNTEAFF. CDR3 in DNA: TGTGCCAGCAGTTACTCGGTTTCGAACACTGAAGCTTTCTTT.

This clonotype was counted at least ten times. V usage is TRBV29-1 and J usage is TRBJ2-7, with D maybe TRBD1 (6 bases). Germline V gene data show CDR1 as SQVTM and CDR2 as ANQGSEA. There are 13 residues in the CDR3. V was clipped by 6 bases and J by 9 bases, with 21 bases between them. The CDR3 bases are TGCAGCGTAACAGGGACCTCTTTACGAGTGCAGTACTTC. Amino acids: CSVTGTSLRVQYF.

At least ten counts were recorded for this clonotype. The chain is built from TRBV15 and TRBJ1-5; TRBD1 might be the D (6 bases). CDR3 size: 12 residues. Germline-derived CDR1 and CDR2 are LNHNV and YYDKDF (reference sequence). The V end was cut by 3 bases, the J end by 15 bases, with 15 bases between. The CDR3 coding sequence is TGTGCCACCAGCAGGCCCGGGGGCCGCGCGCATTTT. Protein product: CATSRPGGRAHF.

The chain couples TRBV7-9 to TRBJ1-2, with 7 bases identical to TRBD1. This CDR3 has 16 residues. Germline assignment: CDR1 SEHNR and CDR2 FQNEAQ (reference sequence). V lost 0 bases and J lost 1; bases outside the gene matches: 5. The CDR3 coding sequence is TGTGCCAGCAGCTTAGCCGGGACAGTTAATAACTATGGCTACACCTTC. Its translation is CASSLAGTVNNYGYTF. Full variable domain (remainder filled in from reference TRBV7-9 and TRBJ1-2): DTGVSQNPRHKITKRGQNVTFRCDPISEHNRLYWYRQTLGQGPEFLTYFQNEAQLEKSRLLSDRFSAERPKGSFSTLEIQRTEQGDSAMYLCASSLAGTVNNYGYTFGSGTRLTVV.

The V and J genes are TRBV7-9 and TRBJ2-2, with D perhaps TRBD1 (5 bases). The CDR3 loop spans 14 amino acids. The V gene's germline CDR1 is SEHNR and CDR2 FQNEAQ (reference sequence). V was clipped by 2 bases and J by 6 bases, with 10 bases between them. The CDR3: CASSLRRGAGELFF. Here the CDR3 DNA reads TGTGCCAGCAGCTTACGAAGGGGCGCCGGGGAGCTGTTTTTT. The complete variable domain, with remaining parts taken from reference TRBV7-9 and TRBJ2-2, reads DTGVSQNPRHKITKRGQNVTFRCDPISEHNRLYWYRQTLGQGPEFLTYFQNEAQLEKSRLLSDRFSAERPKGSFSTLEIQRTEQGDSAMYLCASSLRRGAGELFFGEGSRLTVL.

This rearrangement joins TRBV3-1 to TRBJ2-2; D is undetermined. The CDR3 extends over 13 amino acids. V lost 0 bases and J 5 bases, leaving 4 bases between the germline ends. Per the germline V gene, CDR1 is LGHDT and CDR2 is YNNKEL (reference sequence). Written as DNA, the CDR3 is TGTGCCAGCAGCCAAGATGCAACCGGGGAGCTGTTTTTT. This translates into CASSQDATGELFF.

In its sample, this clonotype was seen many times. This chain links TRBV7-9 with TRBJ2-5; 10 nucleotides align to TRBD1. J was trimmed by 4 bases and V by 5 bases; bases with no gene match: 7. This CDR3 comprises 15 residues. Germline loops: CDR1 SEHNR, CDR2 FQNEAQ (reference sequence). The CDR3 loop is CASSGGTGARETQYF. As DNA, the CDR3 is TGTGCCAGCAGCGGAGGGACAGGGGCGAGAGAGACCCAGTACTTC. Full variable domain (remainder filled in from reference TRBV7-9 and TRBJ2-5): DTGVSQNPRHKITKRGQNVTFRCDPISEHNRLYWYRQTLGQGPEFLTYFQNEAQLEKSRLLSDRFSAERPKGSFSTLEIQRTEQGDSAMYLCASSGGTGARETQYFGPGTRLLVL.

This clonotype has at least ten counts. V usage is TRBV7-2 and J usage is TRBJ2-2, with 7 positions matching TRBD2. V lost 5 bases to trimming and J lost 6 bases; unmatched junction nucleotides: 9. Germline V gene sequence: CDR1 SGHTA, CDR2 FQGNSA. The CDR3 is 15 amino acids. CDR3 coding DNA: TGTGCCAGCAGCGTCAGCGGGATTGGGGCCGGGGAGCTGTTTTTT. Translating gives CASSVSGIGAGELFF. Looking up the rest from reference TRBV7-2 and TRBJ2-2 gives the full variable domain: GAGVSQSPSNKVTEKGKDVELRCDPISGHTALYWYRQSLGQGLEFLIYFQGNSAPDKSGLPSDRFSAERTGGSVSTLTIQRTQQEDSAVYLCASSVSGIGAGELFFGEGSRLTVL.

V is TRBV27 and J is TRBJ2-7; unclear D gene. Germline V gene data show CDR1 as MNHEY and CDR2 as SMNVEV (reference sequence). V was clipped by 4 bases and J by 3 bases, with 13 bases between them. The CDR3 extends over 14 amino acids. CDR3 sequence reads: CASSSSDDGYEQYF. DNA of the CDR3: TGTGCCAGCAGTTCCAGCGACGACGGCTACGAGCAGTACTTC.

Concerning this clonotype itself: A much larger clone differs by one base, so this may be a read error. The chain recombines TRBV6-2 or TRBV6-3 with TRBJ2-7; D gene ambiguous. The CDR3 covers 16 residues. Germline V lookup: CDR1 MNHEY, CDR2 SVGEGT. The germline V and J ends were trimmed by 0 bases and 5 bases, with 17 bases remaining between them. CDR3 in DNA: TGTGCCAGCAGTTACTCGTTTTCGGCCCACCTCCACGAGCAGTACTTC. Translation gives CASSYSFSAHLHEQYF.

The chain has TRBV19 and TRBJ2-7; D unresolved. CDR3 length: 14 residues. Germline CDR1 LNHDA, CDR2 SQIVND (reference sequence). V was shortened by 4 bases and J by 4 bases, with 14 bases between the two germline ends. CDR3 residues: CASSKESIGYEQYF. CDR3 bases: TGTGCCAGTAGTAAGGAGTCTATCGGGTACGAGCAGTACTTC.

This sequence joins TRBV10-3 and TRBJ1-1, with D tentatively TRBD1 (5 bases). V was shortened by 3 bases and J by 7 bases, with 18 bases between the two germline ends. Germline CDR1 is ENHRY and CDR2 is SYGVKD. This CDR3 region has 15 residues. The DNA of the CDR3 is TGTGCCATCAGTGATACGAGGGGTTTTTTCGGTGAAGCTTTCTTT. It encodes CAISDTRGFFGEAFF.

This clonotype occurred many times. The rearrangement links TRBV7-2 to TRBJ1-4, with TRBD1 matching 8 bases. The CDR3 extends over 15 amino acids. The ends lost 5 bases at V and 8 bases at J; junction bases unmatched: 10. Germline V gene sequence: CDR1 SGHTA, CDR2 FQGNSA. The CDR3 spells CASSGGQEGLEKLFF. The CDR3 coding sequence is TGTGCCAGCAGCGGGGGACAGGAAGGGTTAGAAAAACTGTTTTTT.

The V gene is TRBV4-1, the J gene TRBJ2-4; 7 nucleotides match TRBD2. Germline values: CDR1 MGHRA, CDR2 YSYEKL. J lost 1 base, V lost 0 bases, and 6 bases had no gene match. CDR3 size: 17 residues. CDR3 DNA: TGCGCCAGCAGCCAAGATCGCGGGAGCGGCGCCAAAAACATTCAGTACTTC. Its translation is CASSQDRGSGAKNIQYF.

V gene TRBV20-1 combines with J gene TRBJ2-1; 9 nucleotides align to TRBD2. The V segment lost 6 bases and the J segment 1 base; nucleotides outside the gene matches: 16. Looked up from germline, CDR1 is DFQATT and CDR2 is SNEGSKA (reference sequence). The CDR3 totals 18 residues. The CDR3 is CSASSSGTSIWSYNEQFF. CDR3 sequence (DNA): TGCAGTGCCAGCTCTAGCGGGACATCAATTTGGTCCTACAATGAGCAGTTCTTC.

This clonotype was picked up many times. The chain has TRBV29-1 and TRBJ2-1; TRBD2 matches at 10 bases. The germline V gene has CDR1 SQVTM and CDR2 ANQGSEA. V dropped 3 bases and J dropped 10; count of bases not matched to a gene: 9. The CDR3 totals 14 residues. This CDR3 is CSVEPSGRAGEQFF. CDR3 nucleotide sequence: TGCAGCGTTGAGCCTAGCGGGAGAGCTGGGGAGCAGTTCTTC.

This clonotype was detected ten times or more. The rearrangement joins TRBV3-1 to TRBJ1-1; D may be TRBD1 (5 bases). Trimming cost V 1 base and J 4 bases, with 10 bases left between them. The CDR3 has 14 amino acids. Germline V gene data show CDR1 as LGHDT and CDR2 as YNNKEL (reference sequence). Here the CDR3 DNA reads TGTGCCAGCAGCCAAGGACAGAAGTCCACTGAAGCTTTCTTT. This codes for CASSQGQKSTEAFF.

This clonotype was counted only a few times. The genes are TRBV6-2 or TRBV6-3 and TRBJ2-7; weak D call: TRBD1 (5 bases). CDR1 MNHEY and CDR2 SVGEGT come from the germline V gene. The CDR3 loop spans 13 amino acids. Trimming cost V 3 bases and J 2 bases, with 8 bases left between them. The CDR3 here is CASSYWGAYEQYF. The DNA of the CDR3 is TGTGCCAGCAGTTATTGGGGCGCCTACGAGCAGTACTTC.

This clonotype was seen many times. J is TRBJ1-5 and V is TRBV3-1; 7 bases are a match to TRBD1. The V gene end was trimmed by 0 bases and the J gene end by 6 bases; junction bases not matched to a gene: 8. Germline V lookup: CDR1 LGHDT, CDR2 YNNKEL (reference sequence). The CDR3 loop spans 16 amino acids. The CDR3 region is CASSQDVGGGGQPQHF. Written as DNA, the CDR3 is TGTGCCAGCAGCCAAGACGTGGGAGGGGGCGGTCAGCCCCAGCATTTT.

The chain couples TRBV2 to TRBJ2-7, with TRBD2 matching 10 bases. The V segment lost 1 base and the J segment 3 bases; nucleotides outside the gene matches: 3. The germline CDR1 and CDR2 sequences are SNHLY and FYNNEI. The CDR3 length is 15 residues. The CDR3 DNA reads TGTGCCAGCAGTGAAGGGACTAGCGGTGTCTACGAGCAGTACTTC. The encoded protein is CASSEGTSGVYEQYF.

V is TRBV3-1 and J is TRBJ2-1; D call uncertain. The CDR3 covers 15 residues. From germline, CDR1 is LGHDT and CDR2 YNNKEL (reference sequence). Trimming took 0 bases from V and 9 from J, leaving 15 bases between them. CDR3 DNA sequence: TGTGCCAGCAGCCAAGATTTAACCGGCCGCAGTGAGCAGTTCTTC. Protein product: CASSQDLTGRSEQFF.

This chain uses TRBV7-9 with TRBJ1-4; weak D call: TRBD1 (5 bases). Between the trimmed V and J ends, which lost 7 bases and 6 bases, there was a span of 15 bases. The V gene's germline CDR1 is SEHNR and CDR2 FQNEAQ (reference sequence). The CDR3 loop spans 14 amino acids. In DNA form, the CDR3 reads TGTGCCAGCACTTCGATGACCAGGGATGAAAAACTGTTTTTT. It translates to CASTSMTRDEKLFF.

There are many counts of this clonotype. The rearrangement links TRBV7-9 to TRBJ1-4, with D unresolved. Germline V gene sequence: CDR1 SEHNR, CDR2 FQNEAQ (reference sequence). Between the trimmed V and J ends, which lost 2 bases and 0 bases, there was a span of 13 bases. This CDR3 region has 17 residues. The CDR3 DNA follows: TGTGCCAGCAGCTTAAGTGCCTCTACCGCAACTAATGAAAAACTGTTTTTT. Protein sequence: CASSLSASTATNEKLFF.

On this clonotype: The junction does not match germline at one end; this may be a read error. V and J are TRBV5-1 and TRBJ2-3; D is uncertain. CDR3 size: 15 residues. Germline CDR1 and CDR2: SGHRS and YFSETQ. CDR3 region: CASRLGTGPTDTQYF. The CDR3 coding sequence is TGCGCCAGCAGATTGGGCACCGGCCCCACAGATACGCAGTATTTT.